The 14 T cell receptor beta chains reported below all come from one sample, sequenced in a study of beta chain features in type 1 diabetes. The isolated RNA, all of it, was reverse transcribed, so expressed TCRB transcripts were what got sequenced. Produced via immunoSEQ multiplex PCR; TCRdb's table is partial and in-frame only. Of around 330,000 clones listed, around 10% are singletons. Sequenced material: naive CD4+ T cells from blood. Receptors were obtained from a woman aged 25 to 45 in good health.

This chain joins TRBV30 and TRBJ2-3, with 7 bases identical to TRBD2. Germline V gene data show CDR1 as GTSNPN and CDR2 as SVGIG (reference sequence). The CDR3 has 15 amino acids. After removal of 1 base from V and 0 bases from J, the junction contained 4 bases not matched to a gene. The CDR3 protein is CAWSGGGSSTDTQYF. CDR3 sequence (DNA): TGTGCCTGGAGTGGGGGGGGTTCTAGCACAGATACGCAGTATTTT.

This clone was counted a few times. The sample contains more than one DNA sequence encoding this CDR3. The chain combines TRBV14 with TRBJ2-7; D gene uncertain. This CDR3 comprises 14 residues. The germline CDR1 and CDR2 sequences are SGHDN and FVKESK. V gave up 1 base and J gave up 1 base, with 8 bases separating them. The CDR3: CASSQVRSSYEQYF. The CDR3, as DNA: TGTGCCAGCAGCCAAGTTCGGTCATCCTACGAGCAGTACTTC.

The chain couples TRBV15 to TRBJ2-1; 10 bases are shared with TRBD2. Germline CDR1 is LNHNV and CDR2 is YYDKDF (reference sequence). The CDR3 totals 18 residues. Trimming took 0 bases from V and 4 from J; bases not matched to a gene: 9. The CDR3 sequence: CATSRDSSGRAQYNEQFF. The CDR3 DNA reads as TGTGCCACCAGCAGAGATTCAAGCGGGAGGGCCCAGTACAATGAGCAGTTCTTC.

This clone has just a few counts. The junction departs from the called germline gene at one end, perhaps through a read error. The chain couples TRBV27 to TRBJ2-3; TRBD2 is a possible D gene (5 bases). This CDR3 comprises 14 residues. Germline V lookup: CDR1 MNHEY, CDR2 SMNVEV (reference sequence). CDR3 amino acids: CASTGGRRTDTQYF. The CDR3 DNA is TGTGCCAGCACGGGTGGGAGACGCACCGATACGCAGTATTTT.

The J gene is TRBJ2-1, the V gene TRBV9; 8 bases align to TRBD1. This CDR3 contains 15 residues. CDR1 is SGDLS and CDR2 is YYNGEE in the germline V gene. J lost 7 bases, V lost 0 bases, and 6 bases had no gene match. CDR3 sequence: CASSVVPRTGNEQFF. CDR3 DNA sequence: TGTGCCAGCAGCGTAGTTCCCCGGACAGGGAATGAGCAGTTCTTC.

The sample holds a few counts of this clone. CDR3: CASSPGTGPWNTEAFF. CDR3 bases: TGTGCCAGCTCACCCGGGACAGGGCCGTGGAACACTGAAGCTTTCTTT. The rearrangement uses TRBV18 and TRBJ1-1, with 9 bases aligning to TRBD1. The germline gives CDR1 KGHSH, CDR2 LQKENI. V gave up 3 bases and J gave up 1 base; unmatched junction bases: 6. This CDR3 is built from 16 residues.

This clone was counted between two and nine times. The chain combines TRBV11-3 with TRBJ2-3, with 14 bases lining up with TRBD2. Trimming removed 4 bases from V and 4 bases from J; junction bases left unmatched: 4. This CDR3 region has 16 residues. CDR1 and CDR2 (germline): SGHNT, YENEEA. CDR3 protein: CASSSGLAGGADTQYF. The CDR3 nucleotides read TGTGCCAGCAGCTCTGGACTAGCGGGAGGAGCAGATACGCAGTATTTT. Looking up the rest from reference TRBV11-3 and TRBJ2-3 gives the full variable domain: EAGVVQSPRYKIIEKKQPVAFWCNPISGHNTLYWYLQNLGQGPELLIRYENEEAVDDSQLPKDRFSAERLKGVDSTLKIQPAELGDSAVYLCASSSGLAGGADTQYFGPGTRLTVL.

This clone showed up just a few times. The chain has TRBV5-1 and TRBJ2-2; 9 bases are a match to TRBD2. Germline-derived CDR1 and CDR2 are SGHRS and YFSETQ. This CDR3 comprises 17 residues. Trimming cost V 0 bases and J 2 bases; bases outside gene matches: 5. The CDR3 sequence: CASSLVSGSSNTGELFF. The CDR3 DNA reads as TGCGCCAGCAGCTTGGTTAGCGGGAGTTCAAACACCGGGGAGCTGTTTTTT.

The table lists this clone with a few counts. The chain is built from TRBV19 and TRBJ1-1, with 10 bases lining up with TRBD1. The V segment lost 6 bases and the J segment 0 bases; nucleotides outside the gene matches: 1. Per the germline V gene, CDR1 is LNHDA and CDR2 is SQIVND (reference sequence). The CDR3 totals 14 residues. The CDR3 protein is CASRGTGVNTEAFF. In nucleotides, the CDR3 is TGTGCCAGTAGGGGGACAGGGGTGAACACTGAAGCTTTCTTT. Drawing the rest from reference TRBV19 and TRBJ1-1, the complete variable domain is DGGITQSPKYLFRKEGQNVTLSCEQNLNHDAMYWYRQDPGQGLRLIYYSQIVNDFQKGDIAEGYSVSREKKESFPLTVTSAQKNPTAFYLCASRGTGVNTEAFFGQGTRLTVV.

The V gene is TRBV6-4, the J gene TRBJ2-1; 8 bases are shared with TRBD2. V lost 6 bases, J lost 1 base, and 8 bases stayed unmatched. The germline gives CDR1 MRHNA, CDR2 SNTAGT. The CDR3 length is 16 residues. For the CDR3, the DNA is TGTGCCAGCAGCGAGATAGCGGGACCTTCCTACAATGAGCAGTTCTTC. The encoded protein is CASSEIAGPSYNEQFF.

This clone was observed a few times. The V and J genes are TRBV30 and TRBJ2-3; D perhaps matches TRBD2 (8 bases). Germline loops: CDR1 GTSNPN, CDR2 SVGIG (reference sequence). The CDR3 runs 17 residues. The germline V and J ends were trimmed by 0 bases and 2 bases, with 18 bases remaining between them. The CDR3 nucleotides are TGTGCCTGGAGTGTAAAGGGGGCAGCGGGAGACACAGATACGCAGTATTTT. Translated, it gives CAWSVKGAAGDTDTQYF.

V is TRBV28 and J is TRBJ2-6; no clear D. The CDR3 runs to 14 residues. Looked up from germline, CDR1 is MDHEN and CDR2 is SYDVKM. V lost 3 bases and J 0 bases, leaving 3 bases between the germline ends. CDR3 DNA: TGTGCCAGCAGTTTTAGCTCTGGGGCCAACGTCCTGACTTTC. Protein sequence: CASSFSSGANVLTF.

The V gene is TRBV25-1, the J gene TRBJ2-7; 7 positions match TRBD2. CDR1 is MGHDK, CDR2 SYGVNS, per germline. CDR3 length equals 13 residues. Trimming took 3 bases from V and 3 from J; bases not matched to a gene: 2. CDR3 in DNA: TGTGCCAGCAGTGACACTAGCGTCTACGAGCAGTACTTC. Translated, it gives CASSDTSVYEQYF.

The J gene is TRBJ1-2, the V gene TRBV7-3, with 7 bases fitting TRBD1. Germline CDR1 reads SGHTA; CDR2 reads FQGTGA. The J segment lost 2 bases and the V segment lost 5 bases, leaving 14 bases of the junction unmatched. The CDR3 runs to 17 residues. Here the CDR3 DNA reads TGTGCCAGCAGCCTACACCCAGGGGGAGTGGGAAACTATGGCTACACCTTC. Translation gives CASSLHPGGVGNYGYTF.